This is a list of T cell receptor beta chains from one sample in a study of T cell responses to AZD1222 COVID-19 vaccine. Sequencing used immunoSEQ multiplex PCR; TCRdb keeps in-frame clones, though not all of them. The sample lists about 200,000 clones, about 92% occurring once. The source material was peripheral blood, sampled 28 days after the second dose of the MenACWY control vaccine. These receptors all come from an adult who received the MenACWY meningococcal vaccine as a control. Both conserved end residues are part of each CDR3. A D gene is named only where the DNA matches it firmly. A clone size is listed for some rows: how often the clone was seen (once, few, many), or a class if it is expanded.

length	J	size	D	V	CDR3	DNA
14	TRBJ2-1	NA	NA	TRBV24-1	CATSAFGRGSEQFF	TGTGCCACCAGTGCTTTCGGCAGGGGAAGCGAGCAGTTCTTC
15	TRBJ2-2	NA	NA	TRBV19	CASSIKGTGTGELFF	TGTGCCAGTAGTATAAAGGGAACAGGCACCGGGGAGCTGTTTTTT
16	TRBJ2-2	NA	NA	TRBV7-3	CASSSRTLANTGELFF	TGTGCCAGCAGCTCCCGGACCCTCGCGAACACCGGGGAGCTGTTTTTT
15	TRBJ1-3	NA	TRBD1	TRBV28	CASSLNRGSGNTIYF	TGTGCCAGCAGTTTGAACAGGGGATCTGGAAACACCATATATTTT
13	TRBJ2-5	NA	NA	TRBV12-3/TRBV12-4	CASSLSPEGPQYF	TGTGCCAGCAGTTTGTCACCGGAAGGGCCCCAGTACTTC
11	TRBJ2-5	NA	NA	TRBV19	CASSMGETQYF	TGTGCCAGTAGTATGGGAGAGACCCAGTACTTC
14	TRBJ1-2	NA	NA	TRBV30	CAWGLDRANYGYTF	TGTGCCTGGGGCTTGGACAGAGCTAACTATGGCTACACCTTC
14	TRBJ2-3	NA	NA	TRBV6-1	CASSEALRGDTQYF	TGTGCCAGCAGTGAAGCGCTAAGGGGGGATACGCAGTATTTT
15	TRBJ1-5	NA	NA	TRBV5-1	CASSLGVSSNQPQHF	TGCGCCAGCAGCTTGGGAGTTAGTAGCAATCAGCCCCAGCATTTT
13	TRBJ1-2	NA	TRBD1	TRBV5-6	CASSSTGHYGYTF	TGTGCCAGCAGCTCGACAGGGCACTATGGCTACACCTTC
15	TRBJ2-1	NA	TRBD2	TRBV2	CASSTRTGGYNEQFF	TGTGCCAGCAGTACCCGGACGGGAGGGTACAATGAGCAGTTCTTC
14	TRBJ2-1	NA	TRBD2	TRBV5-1	CASSFTSVNNEQFF	TGCGCCAGCAGCTTTACTAGCGTCAACAATGAGCAGTTCTTC
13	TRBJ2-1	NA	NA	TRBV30	CAWSAGRDNEQFF	TGTGCCTGGAGTGCCGGACGAGACAATGAGCAGTTCTTC
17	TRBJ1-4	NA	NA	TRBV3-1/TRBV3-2	CASSPNRGTVANEKLFF	TGTGCCAGCAGCCCCAACCGCGGGACTGTTGCTAATGAAAAACTGTTTTTT
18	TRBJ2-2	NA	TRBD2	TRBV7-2	CASSPVLGAGVESGELFF	TGTGCCAGCAGCCCCGTCTTGGGAGCGGGAGTCGAGTCCGGGGAGCTGTTTTTT
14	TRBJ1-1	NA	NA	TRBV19	CASSLQVVNTEAFF	TGTGCCAGTAGCCTACAGGTTGTGAACACTGAAGCTTTCTTT
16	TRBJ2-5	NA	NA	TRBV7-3	CASSLSGLPIQETQYF	TGTGCCAGCAGCTTATCCGGGCTCCCCATCCAAGAGACCCAGTACTTC
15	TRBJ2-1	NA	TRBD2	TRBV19	CASSISAGGPSRQFF	TGTGCCAGTAGTATTTCAGCGGGAGGGCCCAGTAGGCAGTTCTTC
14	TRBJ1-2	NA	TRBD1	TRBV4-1	CASSQDRGDYGYTF	TGCGCCAGCAGCCAAGACAGGGGGGACTATGGCTACACCTTC
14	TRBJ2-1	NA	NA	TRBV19	CASSMRGAHNEQFF	TGTGCCAGCAGTATGAGGGGAGCTCACAATGAGCAGTTCTTC
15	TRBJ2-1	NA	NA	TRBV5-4	CASSFGTLLHNEQFF	TGTGCCAGCAGCTTTGGGACACTGCTCCACAATGAGCAGTTCTTC
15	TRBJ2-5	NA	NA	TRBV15	CATILRVLRWETQYF	TGTGCCACCATCCTTCGAGTCCTCAGATGGGAGACCCAGTACTTC
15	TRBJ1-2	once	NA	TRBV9	CASSPSPGSDWGYTF	TGTGCCAGCAGCCCTAGCCCGGGGTCGGACTGGGGCTACACCTTC
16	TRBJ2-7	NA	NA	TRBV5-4	CASSLGAGQGTAEQYF	TGTGCCAGCAGCTTAGGGGCCGGGCAGGGGACGGCCGAGCAGTACTTC
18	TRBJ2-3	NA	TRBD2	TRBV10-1	CASSEHRLAGGPQDTQYF	TGCGCCAGCAGTGAGCACCGACTAGCGGGAGGGCCGCAGGATACGCAGTATTTT
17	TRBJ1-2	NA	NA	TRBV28	CASSFEAAGGTRYGYTF	TGTGCCAGCAGTTTCGAGGCTGCTGGGGGCACTAGATATGGCTACACCTTC
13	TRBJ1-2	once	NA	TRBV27	CASSLRAPYGYTF	TGTGCCAGCAGCCTCCGGGCGCCCTATGGCTACACCTTC
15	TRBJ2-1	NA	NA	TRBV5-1	CASSPDLSSYNEQFF	TGCGCCAGCAGCCCGGACTTAAGCTCCTACAATGAGCAGTTCTTC
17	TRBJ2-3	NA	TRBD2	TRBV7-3	CASSLGSSGGPSDTQYF	TGTGCCAGCAGCTTAGGGTCATCGGGAGGGCCATCAGATACGCAGTATTTT
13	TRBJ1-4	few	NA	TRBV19	CASRSSVGEKLFF	TGTGCCAGTAGGTCATCGGTCGGAGAAAAACTGTTTTTT
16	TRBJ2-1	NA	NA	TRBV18	CASSLLGAVLYNEQFF	TGTGCCAGCTCCCTTCTAGGGGCGGTTTTATACAATGAGCAGTTCTTC
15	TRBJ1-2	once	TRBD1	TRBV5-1	CASSLGAGQGKSYTF	TGCGCCAGCAGCTTGGGCGCAGGACAGGGGAAAAGCTACACCTTC
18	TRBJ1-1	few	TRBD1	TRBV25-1	CASSPRAGTGGGSTEAFF	TGTGCCAGCAGTCCCAGAGCCGGGACAGGGGGAGGGAGCACTGAAGCTTTCTTT
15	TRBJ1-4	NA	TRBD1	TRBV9	CASSARGTGNEKLFF	TGTGCCAGCAGCGCCCGCGGGACAGGGAATGAAAAACTGTTTTTT
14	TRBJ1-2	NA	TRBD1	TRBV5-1	CASSFEGASNGYTF	TGCGCCAGCAGCTTCGAGGGGGCGAGTAATGGCTACACCTTC
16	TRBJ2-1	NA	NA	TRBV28	CASSLSVAEDYNEQFF	TGTGCCAGCAGTCTCTCAGTGGCAGAGGACTACAATGAGCAGTTCTTC
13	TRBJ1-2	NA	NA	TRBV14	CASSQDSFYGYTF	TGTGCCAGCAGCCAAGACAGCTTCTATGGCTACACCTTC
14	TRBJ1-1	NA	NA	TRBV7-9	CASSSGRTNTEAFF	TGTGCCAGCAGCTCAGGACGGACGAACACTGAAGCTTTCTTT
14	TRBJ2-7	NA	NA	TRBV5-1	CASSTGISGQEQYF	TGCGCCAGCAGCACCGGGATCAGTGGGCAAGAGCAGTACTTC
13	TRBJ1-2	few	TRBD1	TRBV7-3	CASSLRTGDGYTF	TGTGCCAGCAGCTTACGGACAGGGGATGGCTACACCTTC
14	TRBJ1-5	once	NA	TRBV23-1	CASSVNESNQPQHF	TGCGCCAGCAGTGTTAACGAGAGCAATCAGCCCCAGCATTTT
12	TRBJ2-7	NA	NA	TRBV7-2	CASSLPSYEQYF	TGTGCCAGCAGCCTCCCTTCATACGAGCAGTACTTC
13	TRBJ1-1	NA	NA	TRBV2	CASGSGPNTEAFF	TGTGCCAGCGGGTCAGGGCCGAACACTGAAGCTTTCTTT
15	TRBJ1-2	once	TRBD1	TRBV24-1	CATSDATGGTYGYTF	TGTGCCACCAGTGATGCGACAGGGGGTACCTATGGCTACACCTTC